This TCR beta chain was obtained from a study of blood T cell repertoires in COVID-19. Participants came from fewer than 25 US areas, aged about 18 to 89 years. Cohorts were based on clinical histories the participants reported. The CDR3 consists of 15 residues. CDR1 LGHNA and CDR2 YSLEER come from the germline V gene. Losses at the gene ends were 0 bases for V and 6 bases for J; bases not matched to a gene: 1. Original data processing: Reference gene primer amplification gave estimated nucleated cell counts. Sequenced by immunoSEQ multiplex PCR; TCRdb stores in-frame clones only, minus some. V and J calls and clone size are as listed in that table; D and trimming were resolved from the DNA. The sample yields about 240,000 clones, about 89% seen once. In its sample, this clone was seen once.

The sample was PBMCs or T cells enriched from blood (not recorded which). The chain joins TRBV4-3 to TRBJ1-4, with TRBD1 matching over 10 bases. The clonotype comes from a woman in her twenties or thirties who had recovered from COVID-19. CDR3 protein: CASSQEGQGHEKLFF. The CDR3 bases are TGCGCCAGCAGCCAAGAGGGACAGGGGCATGAAAAACTGTTTTTT.